These T cell receptor beta chains were read from a single sample in a study of PD-1 blockade in classical Hodgkin lymphoma. Profiling relied on immunoSEQ multiplex PCR, and the TCRdb table lists in-frame clones only, not all of them. The table records some 34,000 clones, roughly 91% of them present only once. Sequencing input: CD4+ T cells from blood. These receptors were taken from a human donor with classical Hodgkin lymphoma. Each CDR3 is given with its conserved first and last residue. The D gene is left open where the match is weak.

V,J,D,CDR3,DNA
TRBV5-4,TRBJ1-1,TRBD1,CASSLDDREGAFF,TGTGCCAGCAGCTTGGACGACAGGGAGGGAGCTTTCTTT
TRBV10-3,TRBJ1-2,TRBD1,CAISEPRQPGTGGRGYTF,TGTGCCATCAGTGAGCCTCGGCAACCCGGGACAGGGGGCCGGGGCTACACCTTC
TRBV13,TRBJ2-7,.,CATSAKGRILYEQYF,TGTGCCACCAGCGCCAAGGGTAGGATACTCTACGAGCAGTACTTC
TRBV10-2,TRBJ1-4,.,CASRRGSTTNEKLFF,TGCGCCAGCAGGCGAGGTTCCACAACTAATGAAAAACTGTTTTTT
TRBV18,TRBJ2-5,TRBD1,CASSPRGQGEVWRETQYF,TGTGCCAGCTCACCACGGGGACAGGGGGAGGTTTGGCGAGAGACCCAGTACTTC
TRBV13,TRBJ2-7,.,CASSLPQGMSYEQYF,TGTGCCAGCAGCCTCCCCCAGGGGATGTCCTACGAGCAGTACTTC
TRBV5-3,TRBJ2-1,TRBD2,CARSFPGLASPNEQFF,TGTGCCAGAAGCTTCCCCGGACTAGCTAGTCCCAATGAGCAGTTCTTC
TRBV29-1,TRBJ1-1,.,CSGDKTVMNTEAFF,TGCAGCGGTGATAAAACGGTAATGAACACTGAAGCTTTCTTT
TRBV2,TRBJ1-2,.,CASSEKTGPYYGYTF,TGTGCCAGCAGTGAAAAAACGGGACCATACTATGGCTACACCTTC
TRBV29-1,TRBJ1-1,TRBD1,CSVNTDRLYTEAFF,TGCAGCGTTAACACGGACAGGTTGTACACTGAAGCTTTCTTT
TRBV7-8,TRBJ1-3,.,CASSLATVGNTIYF,TGTGCCAGCAGCTTAGCGACAGTTGGAAACACCATATATTTT
TRBV19,TRBJ1-3,TRBD1,CASSIGTAGNTIYF,TGTGCCAGTAGTATCGGGACAGCTGGAAACACCATATATTTT
TRBV21-1,TRBJ2-7,.,CASSKARDRGRRTYEQYF,TGTGCCAGCAGCAAAGCGCGTGACAGGGGTCGTAGGACCTACGAGCAGTACTTC
TRBV4-1,TRBJ2-7,TRBD1,CASSQDQGTVYEQYF,TGCGCCAGCAGCCAAGATCAGGGGACAGTCTACGAGCAGTACTTC
TRBV11-1,TRBJ2-2,.,CASSRRDSKTGELFF,TGTGCCAGCAGCCGCCGGGACTCAAAAACCGGGGAGCTGTTTTTT
TRBV4-3,TRBJ2-2,.,CASSQGASPNTGELFF,TGCGCCAGCAGCCAAGGAGCTAGCCCAAACACCGGGGAGCTGTTTTTT
TRBV9,TRBJ2-2,.,CASSVDFSGELFF,TGTGCCAGCAGCGTAGACTTCTCCGGGGAGCTGTTTTTT
TRBV6-5,TRBJ1-1,.,CASRRPGARDTEAFF,TGTGCCAGCAGGCGACCAGGAGCGCGGGACACTGAAGCTTTCTTT
TRBV6-1,TRBJ2-5,.,CASSEVWQGNRETQYF,TGTGCCAGCAGTGAAGTATGGCAGGGAAATAGGGAGACCCAGTACTTC
TRBV5-5,TRBJ2-1,.,CASSPGPARNEQFF,TGTGCCAGCAGCCCGGGACCCGCCAGGAATGAGCAGTTCTTC
TRBV19,TRBJ2-1,TRBD2,CASSRLAGFYNEQFF,TGTGCCAGTAGTCGACTAGCGGGATTCTACAATGAGCAGTTCTTC
TRBV6-5,TRBJ1-3,.,CASTRDASSGNTIYF,TGTGCCAGCACCAGGGACGCTAGCTCTGGAAACACCATATATTTT
TRBV7-9,TRBJ1-3,.,CASRAELDTIYF,TGTGCCAGCCGAGCCGAGTTGGACACCATATATTTT